This is a list of T cell receptor beta chains from one sample in a study of blood T cell repertoires in COVID-19. Sequencing used immunoSEQ multiplex PCR; TCRdb keeps in-frame clones, though not all of them. Of 150,000 or so clones listed, 93% are singletons. Sequencing was carried out using peripheral blood. The origin of the receptors is a woman aged 55-70 years with COVID-19, enrolled during active disease. The CDR3 runs from the conserved cysteine through the conserved F or W. Fields, in order: D gene, J gene, V gene, clone size, CDR3 DNA, CDR3 protein. D genes are given only for firm matches. Clone size is shown for a subset of rows, as once, few, many or a class of expanded clone.

D gene: NA; J gene: TRBJ1-1; V gene: TRBV3-1/TRBV3-2; clone size: NA; CDR3 DNA: TGTGCCAGCAGCCAAGATTCCCAGAACACTGAAGCTTTCTTT; CDR3 protein: CASSQDSQNTEAFF
D gene: NA; J gene: TRBJ2-7; V gene: TRBV4-1; clone size: NA; CDR3 DNA: TGCGCCAGCAGCCAAGATGCAGGAGGGGATGACGAGCAGTACTTC; CDR3 protein: CASSQDAGGDDEQYF
D gene: NA; J gene: TRBJ2-7; V gene: TRBV21-1; clone size: NA; CDR3 DNA: TGTGCCAGCAGCGGAATAGCGGGGGGGTCCTACGAGCAGTACTTC; CDR3 protein: CASSGIAGGSYEQYF
D gene: NA; J gene: TRBJ1-4; V gene: TRBV13; clone size: NA; CDR3 DNA: TGTGCCAGCAGCATAACCGGGACAACTAATGAAAAACTGTTTTTT; CDR3 protein: CASSITGTTNEKLFF
D gene: NA; J gene: TRBJ1-1; V gene: TRBV21-1; clone size: NA; CDR3 DNA: TGTGCCAGCAGCAAAGAACTCAGGGAAGCTTTCTTT; CDR3 protein: CASSKELREAFF
D gene: NA; J gene: TRBJ1-6; V gene: TRBV4-3; clone size: NA; CDR3 DNA: TGCGCCAGCAGCCAAGATGCTAGGCAAGGGGGATCACCCCTCCACTTT; CDR3 protein: CASSQDARQGGSPLHF
D gene: NA; J gene: TRBJ1-5; V gene: TRBV19; clone size: once; CDR3 DNA: TGTGCCAGTAAGGAGATCGCTGATAGCAATCAGCCCCAGCATTTT; CDR3 protein: CASKEIADSNQPQHF
D gene: NA; J gene: TRBJ1-5; V gene: TRBV19; clone size: NA; CDR3 DNA: TGTGCCAGTAGTCCCCGCAGGGCTGCAAATCAGCCCCAGCATTTT; CDR3 protein: CASSPRRAANQPQHF
D gene: NA; J gene: TRBJ2-1; V gene: TRBV10-2; clone size: NA; CDR3 DNA: TGCGCCAGCATGATAGCGGATTCCTACAATGAGCAGTTCTTC; CDR3 protein: CASMIADSYNEQFF
D gene: NA; J gene: TRBJ2-3; V gene: TRBV18; clone size: NA; CDR3 DNA: TGTGCCAGCTCCACTGGCGGGGAGGGCACAGATACGCAGTATTTT; CDR3 protein: CASSTGGEGTDTQYF
D gene: NA; J gene: TRBJ1-2; V gene: TRBV2; clone size: NA; CDR3 DNA: TGTGCCAGTCCCCCGGGGACTAACTATGGCTACACCTTC; CDR3 protein: CASPPGTNYGYTF
D gene: TRBD1; J gene: TRBJ2-2; V gene: TRBV2; clone size: NA; CDR3 DNA: TGTGCCAGCAGGGGGGACAGGGGGCCCACCGGGGAGCTGTTTTTT; CDR3 protein: CASRGDRGPTGELFF
D gene: TRBD1; J gene: TRBJ2-2; V gene: TRBV29-1; clone size: NA; CDR3 DNA: TGCAGCGTTAGGAGACAGGGGGCCGGGGAGCTGTTTTTT; CDR3 protein: CSVRRQGAGELFF
D gene: NA; J gene: TRBJ2-3; V gene: TRBV3-1/TRBV3-2; clone size: NA; CDR3 DNA: TGTGCCAGCAGCCAAGTATCAGATACGCAGTATTTT; CDR3 protein: CASSQVSDTQYF
D gene: TRBD2; J gene: TRBJ2-3; V gene: TRBV4-2; clone size: NA; CDR3 DNA: TGTGCCAGCAGCCAAATGTTAAGCGGGGGGTGGTCTAGCACAGATACGCAGTATTTT; CDR3 protein: CASSQMLSGGWSSTDTQYF
D gene: NA; J gene: TRBJ1-2; V gene: TRBV6-5; clone size: NA; CDR3 DNA: TGTGCCAGCAGCCTCCTCACAGGGTTTCATGGCTACACCTTC; CDR3 protein: CASSLLTGFHGYTF
D gene: TRBD1; J gene: TRBJ1-2; V gene: TRBV7-9; clone size: NA; CDR3 DNA: TGTGCCAGCAGCCCCCTATTCCGACAGGGGCAAGGCTACACCTTC; CDR3 protein: CASSPLFRQGQGYTF
D gene: TRBD2; J gene: TRBJ2-3; V gene: TRBV3-1/TRBV3-2; clone size: NA; CDR3 DNA: TGTGCCAGCAGCCAAGTGGCGGGGGTAGCAGATACGCAGTATTTT; CDR3 protein: CASSQVAGVADTQYF
D gene: NA; J gene: TRBJ2-1; V gene: TRBV15; clone size: once; CDR3 DNA: TGTGCCACCAGCAGAGGGGCCGCCGCAGGGCCCAATCGTGAGCAGTTCTTC; CDR3 protein: CATSRGAAAGPNREQFF
D gene: NA; J gene: TRBJ2-2; V gene: TRBV3-1/TRBV3-2; clone size: NA; CDR3 DNA: TGTGCCAGCAGCCAAGCCTCGGTGACCGGGGAGCTGTTTTTT; CDR3 protein: CASSQASVTGELFF
D gene: NA; J gene: TRBJ1-5; V gene: TRBV6-5; clone size: NA; CDR3 DNA: TGTGCCAGCAGTTACAGTCAGGGTCAGGATCAGCCCCAGCATTTT; CDR3 protein: CASSYSQGQDQPQHF
D gene: TRBD1; J gene: TRBJ1-1; V gene: TRBV4-2; clone size: NA; CDR3 DNA: TGTGCCAGCAGCCAAGATCAGGGGGGGAACACTGAAGCTTTCTTT; CDR3 protein: CASSQDQGGNTEAFF
D gene: NA; J gene: TRBJ1-6; V gene: TRBV7-2; clone size: NA; CDR3 DNA: TGTGCCAGCAGCTTCGCCAGTGGGGGGAGGTCACCCCTCCACTTT; CDR3 protein: CASSFASGGRSPLHF
D gene: NA; J gene: TRBJ1-1; V gene: TRBV18; clone size: NA; CDR3 DNA: TGTGCCAGCTCACCACCGGTTGGGGGGGCAACTGAAGCTTTCTTT; CDR3 protein: CASSPPVGGATEAFF
D gene: TRBD1; J gene: TRBJ1-3; V gene: TRBV19; clone size: NA; CDR3 DNA: TGTGCCAGTAGTATAACAGGGGGCAATGGAAACACCATATATTTT; CDR3 protein: CASSITGGNGNTIYF
D gene: TRBD1; J gene: TRBJ1-2; V gene: TRBV10-1; clone size: NA; CDR3 DNA: TGCGCCAGCAGTGAAAGGTCGTACAGGGGTCATCGCTACACCTTC; CDR3 protein: CASSERSYRGHRYTF
D gene: TRBD2; J gene: TRBJ2-5; V gene: TRBV7-2; clone size: NA; CDR3 DNA: TGTGCCAGCAGCTTAGAGTCTAGCGGGGGTGAGACCCAGTACTTC; CDR3 protein: CASSLESSGGETQYF